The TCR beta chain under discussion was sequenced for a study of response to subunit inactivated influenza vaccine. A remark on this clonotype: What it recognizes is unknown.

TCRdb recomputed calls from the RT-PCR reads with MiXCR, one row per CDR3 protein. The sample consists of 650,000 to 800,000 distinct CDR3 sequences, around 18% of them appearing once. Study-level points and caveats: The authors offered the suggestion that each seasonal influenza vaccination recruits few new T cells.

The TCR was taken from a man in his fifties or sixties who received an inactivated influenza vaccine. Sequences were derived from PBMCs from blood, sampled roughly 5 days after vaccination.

Here the CDR3 reads CASSLSGVWSNQPQHF. CDR3 DNA: TGTGCCAGCAGTTTGTCGGGGGTTTGGAGCAATCAGCCCCAGCATTTT. The chain has TRBV12-3 or TRBV12-4 and TRBJ1-5; possibly TRBD1 for D (5 bases). V was cut by 3 bases and J by 1 base, with 13 bases left in between. The length of the CDR3 is 16 residues.